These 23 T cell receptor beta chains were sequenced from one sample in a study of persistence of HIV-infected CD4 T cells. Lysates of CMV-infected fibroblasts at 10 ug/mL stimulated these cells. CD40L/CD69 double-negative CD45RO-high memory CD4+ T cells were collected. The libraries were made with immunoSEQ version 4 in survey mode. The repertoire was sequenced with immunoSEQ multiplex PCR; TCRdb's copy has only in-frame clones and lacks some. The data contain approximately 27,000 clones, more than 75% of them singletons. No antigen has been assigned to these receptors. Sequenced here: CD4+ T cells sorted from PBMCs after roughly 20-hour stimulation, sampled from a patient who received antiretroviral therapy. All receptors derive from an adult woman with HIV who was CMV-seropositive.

The CDR3 bases are TGTGCCAGTAGTATAGGGACAGGGCAGAGTGAAAAACTGTTTTTT. Translating it yields CASSIGTGQSEKLFF. This chain uses TRBV19 with TRBJ1-4; 8 bases fit TRBD1. CDR1 and CDR2 (germline): LNHDA, SQIVND (reference sequence). This CDR3 comprises 15 residues. Unmatched junction bases numbered 5, after V lost 1 base and J lost 7 bases.

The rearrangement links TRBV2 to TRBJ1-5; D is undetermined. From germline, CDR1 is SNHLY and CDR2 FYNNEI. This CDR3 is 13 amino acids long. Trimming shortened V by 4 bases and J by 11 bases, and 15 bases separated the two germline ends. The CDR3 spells CASSVRVALSQHF. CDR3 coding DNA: TGTGCCAGCAGTGTGCGGGTGGCGCTATCCCAGCATTTT.

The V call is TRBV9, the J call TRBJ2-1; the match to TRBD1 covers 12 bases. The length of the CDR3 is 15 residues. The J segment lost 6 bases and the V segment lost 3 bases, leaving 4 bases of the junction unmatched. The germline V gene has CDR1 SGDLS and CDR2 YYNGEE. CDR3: CASSAGTGGGNEQFF. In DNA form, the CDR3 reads TGTGCCAGCAGCGCCGGGACAGGGGGCGGCAATGAGCAGTTCTTC.

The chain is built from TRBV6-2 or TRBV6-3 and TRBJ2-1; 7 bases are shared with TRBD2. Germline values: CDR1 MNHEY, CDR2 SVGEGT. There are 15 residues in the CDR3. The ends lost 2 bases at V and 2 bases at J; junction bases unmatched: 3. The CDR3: CASSYGGGPYNEQFF. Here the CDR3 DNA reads TGTGCCAGCAGTTACGGGGGGGGTCCCTACAATGAGCAGTTCTTC.

The CDR3 here is CAWSPTGDEHGYTF. The CDR3 DNA sequence: TGTGCCTGGAGTCCAACAGGGGACGAACATGGCTACACCTTC. The chain carries TRBV30 and TRBJ1-2; 7 bases align to TRBD1. This CDR3 spans 14 amino acids. Germline CDR1 GTSNPN, CDR2 SVGIG (reference sequence). The V gene end was trimmed by 2 bases and the J gene end by 6 bases; junction bases not matched to a gene: 9.

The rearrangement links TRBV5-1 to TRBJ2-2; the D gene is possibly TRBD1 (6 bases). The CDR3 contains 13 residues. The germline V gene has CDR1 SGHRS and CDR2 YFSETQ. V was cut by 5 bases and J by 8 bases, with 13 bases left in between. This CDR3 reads CASSNREEGELFF. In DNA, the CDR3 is TGCGCCAGCAGTAACAGGGAAGAAGGGGAGCTGTTTTTT.

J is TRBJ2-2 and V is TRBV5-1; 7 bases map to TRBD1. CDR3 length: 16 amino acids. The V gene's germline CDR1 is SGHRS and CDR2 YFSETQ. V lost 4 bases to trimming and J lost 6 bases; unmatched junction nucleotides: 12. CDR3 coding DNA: TGCGCCAGCAGCCATATACGGACAGGTTACGCCGGGGAGCTGTTTTTT. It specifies CASSHIRTGYAGELFF.

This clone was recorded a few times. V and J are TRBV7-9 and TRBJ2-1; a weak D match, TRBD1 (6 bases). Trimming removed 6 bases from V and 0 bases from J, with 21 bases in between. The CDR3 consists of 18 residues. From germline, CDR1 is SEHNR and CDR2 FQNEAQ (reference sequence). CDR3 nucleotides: TGTGCCAGCAGGCCTAAAGGGAAAACAGGGAGCTCCTACAATGAGCAGTTCTTC. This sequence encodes CASRPKGKTGSSYNEQFF.

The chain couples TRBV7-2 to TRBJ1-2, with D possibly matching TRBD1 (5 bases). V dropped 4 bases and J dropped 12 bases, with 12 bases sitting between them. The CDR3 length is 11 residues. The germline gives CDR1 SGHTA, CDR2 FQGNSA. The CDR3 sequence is CASSSGGVNTF. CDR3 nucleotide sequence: TGTGCCAGCAGCTCGGGAGGGGTAAACACCTTC.

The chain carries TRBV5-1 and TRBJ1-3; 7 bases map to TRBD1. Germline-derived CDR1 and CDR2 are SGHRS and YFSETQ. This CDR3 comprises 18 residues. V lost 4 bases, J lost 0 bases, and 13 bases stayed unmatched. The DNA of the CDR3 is TGCGCCAGCAGCCCTGGGGGTCCGGGACAGTTCTCTGGAAACACCATATATTTT. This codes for CASSPGGPGQFSGNTIYF.

CDR3 DNA: TGTGCCAGCAGTTACTCGTGGGACATCGGCGAAAAACTGTTTTTT. Translation: CASSYSWDIGEKLFF. The rearrangement uses TRBV6-5 and TRBJ1-4; D perhaps matches TRBD1 (6 bases). The CDR3 totals 15 residues. Per the germline V gene, CDR1 is MNHEY and CDR2 is SVGAGI. The ends were cut back, 0 bases at V and 8 bases at J, with 13 bases in the middle.

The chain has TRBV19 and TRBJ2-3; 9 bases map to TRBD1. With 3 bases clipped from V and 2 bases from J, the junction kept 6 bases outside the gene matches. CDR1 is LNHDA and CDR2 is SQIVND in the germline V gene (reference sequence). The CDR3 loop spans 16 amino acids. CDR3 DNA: TGTGCCAGTAGTATCGCCGGGACAGGGTCCACAGATACGCAGTATTTT. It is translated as CASSIAGTGSTDTQYF.

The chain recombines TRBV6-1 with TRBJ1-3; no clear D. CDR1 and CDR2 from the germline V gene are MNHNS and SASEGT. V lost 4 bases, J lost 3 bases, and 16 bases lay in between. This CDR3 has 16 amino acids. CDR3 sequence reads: CASSVYAHRGGNTIYF. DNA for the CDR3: TGTGCCAGCAGTGTGTACGCTCATCGAGGTGGAAACACCATATATTTT.

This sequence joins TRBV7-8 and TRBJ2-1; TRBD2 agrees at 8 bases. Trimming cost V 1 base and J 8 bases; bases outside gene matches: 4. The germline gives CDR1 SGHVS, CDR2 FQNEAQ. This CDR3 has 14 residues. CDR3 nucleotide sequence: TGTGCCAGCAGCTTAGACGGGACTAGGGATGAGCAGTTCTTC. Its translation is CASSLDGTRDEQFF.

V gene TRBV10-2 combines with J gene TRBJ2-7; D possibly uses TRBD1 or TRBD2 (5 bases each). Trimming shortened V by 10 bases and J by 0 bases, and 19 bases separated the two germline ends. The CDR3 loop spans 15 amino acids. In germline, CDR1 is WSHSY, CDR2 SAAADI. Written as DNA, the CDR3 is TGCGCCACCCTAATCTCTCGGGACCGCTCCTACGAGCAGTACTTC. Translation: CATLISRDRSYEQYF.

CDR3 nucleotides: TGTGCCAGCAACAGCTACATGAACACTGAAGCTTTCTTT. It codes for CASNSYMNTEAFF. This chain uses TRBV12-3 or TRBV12-4 with TRBJ1-1; the D is unclear. Deletions cut 7 bases from V and 0 bases from J, with 9 bases between. This CDR3 comprises 13 residues.

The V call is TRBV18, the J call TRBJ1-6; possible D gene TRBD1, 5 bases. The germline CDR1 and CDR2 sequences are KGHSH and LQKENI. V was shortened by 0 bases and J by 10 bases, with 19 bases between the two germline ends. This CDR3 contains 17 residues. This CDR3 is CASSPPSGPGKRSPLHF. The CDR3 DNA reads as TGTGCCAGCTCACCACCGTCAGGGCCCGGAAAGCGATCACCCCTCCACTTT. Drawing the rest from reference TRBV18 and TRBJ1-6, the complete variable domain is NAGVMQNPRHLVRRRGQEARLRCSPMKGHSHVYWYRQLPEEGLKFMVYLQKENIIDESGMPKERFSAEFPKEGPSILRIQQVVRGDSAAYFCASSPPSGPGKRSPLHFGNGTRLTVT.

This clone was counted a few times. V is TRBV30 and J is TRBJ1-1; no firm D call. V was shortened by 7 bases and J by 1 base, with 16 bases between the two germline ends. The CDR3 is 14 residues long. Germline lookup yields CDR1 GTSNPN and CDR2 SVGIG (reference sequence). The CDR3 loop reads CASSHPQWNTEAFF. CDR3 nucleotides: TGTGCCTCGTCACACCCACAGTGGAACACTGAAGCTTTCTTT.

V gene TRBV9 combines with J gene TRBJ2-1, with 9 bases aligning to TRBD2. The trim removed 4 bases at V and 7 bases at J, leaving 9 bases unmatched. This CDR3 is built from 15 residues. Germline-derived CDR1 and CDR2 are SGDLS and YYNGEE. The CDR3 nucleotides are TGTGCCAGCAGCTCCTTCAGCGGGGGGCCGAATGAGCAGTTCTTC. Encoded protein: CASSSFSGGPNEQFF.

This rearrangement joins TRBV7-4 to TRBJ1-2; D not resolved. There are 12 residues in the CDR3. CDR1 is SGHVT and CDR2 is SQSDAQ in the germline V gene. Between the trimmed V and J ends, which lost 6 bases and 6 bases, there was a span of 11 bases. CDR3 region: CASRPAVDGYTF. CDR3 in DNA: TGTGCCAGCAGGCCCGCAGTGGATGGCTACACCTTC.

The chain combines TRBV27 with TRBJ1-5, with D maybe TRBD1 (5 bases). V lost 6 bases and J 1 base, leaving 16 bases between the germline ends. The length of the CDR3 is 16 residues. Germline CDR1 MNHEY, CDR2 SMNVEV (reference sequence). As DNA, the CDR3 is TGTGCCAGCAGCCAGCGGGGGGGTACGAGCAATCAGCCCCAGCATTTT. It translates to CASSQRGGTSNQPQHF.

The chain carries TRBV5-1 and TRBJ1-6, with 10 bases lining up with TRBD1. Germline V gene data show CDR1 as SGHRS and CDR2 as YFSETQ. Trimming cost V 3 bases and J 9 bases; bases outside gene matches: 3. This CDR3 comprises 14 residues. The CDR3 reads CASSSRTGGSPLHF. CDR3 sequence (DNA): TGCGCCAGCAGCTCTAGGACAGGGGGTTCACCCCTCCACTTT.

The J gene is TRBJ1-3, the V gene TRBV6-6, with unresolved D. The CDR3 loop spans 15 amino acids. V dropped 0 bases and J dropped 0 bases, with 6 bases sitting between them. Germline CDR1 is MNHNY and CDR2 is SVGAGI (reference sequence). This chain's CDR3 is CASSYSRDSGNTIYF. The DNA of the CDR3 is TGTGCCAGCAGTTACTCCCGGGACTCTGGAAACACCATATATTTT.